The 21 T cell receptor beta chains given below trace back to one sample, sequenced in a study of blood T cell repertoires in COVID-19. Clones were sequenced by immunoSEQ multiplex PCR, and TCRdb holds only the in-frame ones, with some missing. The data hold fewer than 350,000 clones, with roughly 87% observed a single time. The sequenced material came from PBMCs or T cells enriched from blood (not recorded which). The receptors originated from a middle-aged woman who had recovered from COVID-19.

The CDR3 DNA is TGTGCCAGCAGCCAGGGTAGCGCAGACAATGAGCAGTTCTTC. This codes for CASSQGSADNEQFF. The V gene is TRBV3-1 (or the pseudogene TRBV3-2), the J gene TRBJ2-1; weak D call: TRBD2 (5 bases). This CDR3 has 14 residues. V shed 3 bases and J shed 5 bases, with 11 bases lying between them. CDR1 LGHDT and CDR2 YNNKEL come from the germline V gene (reference sequence).

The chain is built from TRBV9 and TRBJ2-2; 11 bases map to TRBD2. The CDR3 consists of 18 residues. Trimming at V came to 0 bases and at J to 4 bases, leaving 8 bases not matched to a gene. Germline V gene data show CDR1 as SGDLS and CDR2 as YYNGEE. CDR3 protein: CASSVELAGGTTTGELFF. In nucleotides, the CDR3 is TGTGCCAGCAGCGTAGAATTAGCGGGAGGGACTACCACCGGGGAGCTGTTTTTT.

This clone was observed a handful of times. CDR3 sequence reads: CASSQDWESTETQYF. The CDR3 bases are TGTGCCAGCAGCCAAGACTGGGAGTCCACGGAGACCCAGTACTTC. This chain links TRBV3-1 (or the pseudogene TRBV3-2) with TRBJ2-5; a possible D gene is TRBD2 (5 bases). The V gene's germline CDR1 is LGHDT and CDR2 YNNKEL (reference sequence). The V gene lost 0 bases and the J gene lost 5 bases, with 13 bases spanning the gap. This CDR3 has 15 residues.

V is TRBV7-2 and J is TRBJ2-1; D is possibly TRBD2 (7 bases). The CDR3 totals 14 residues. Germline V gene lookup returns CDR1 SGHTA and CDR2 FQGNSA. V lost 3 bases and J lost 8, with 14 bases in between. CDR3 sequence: CASSFGGLGDEQFF. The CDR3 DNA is TGTGCCAGCAGCTTCGGGGGGCTTGGGGATGAGCAGTTCTTC.

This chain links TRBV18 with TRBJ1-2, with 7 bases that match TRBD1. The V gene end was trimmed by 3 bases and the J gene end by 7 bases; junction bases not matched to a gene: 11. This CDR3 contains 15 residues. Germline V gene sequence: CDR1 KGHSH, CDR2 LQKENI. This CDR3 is CASSPPNDRAGGYTF. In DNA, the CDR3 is TGTGCCAGCTCACCCCCTAACGACAGGGCCGGTGGCTACACCTTC. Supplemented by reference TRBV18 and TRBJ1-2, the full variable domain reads NAGVMQNPRHLVRRRGQEARLRCSPMKGHSHVYWYRQLPEEGLKFMVYLQKENIIDESGMPKERFSAEFPKEGPSILRIQQVVRGDSAAYFCASSPPNDRAGGYTFGSGTRLTVV.

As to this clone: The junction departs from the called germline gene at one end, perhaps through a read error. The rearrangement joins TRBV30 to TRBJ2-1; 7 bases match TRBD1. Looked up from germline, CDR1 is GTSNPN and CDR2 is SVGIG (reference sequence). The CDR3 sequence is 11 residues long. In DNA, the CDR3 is TGTGCCGGGAGACAGGGAGCGAAGTCGTTCTTC. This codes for CAGRQGAKSFF.

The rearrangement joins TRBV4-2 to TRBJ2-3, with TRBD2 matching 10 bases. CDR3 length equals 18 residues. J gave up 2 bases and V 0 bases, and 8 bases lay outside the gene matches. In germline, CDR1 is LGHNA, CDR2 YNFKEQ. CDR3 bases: TGTGCCAGCAGCCAAGATGGGGGACTAGCGATTATCACAGATACGCAGTATTTT. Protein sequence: CASSQDGGLAIITDTQYF.

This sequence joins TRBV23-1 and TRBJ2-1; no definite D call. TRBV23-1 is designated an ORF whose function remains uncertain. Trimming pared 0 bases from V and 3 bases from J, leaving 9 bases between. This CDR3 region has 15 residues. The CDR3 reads CASSQSSTGYNEQFF. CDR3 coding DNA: TGCGCCAGCAGTCAATCTTCTACGGGCTACAATGAGCAGTTCTTC.

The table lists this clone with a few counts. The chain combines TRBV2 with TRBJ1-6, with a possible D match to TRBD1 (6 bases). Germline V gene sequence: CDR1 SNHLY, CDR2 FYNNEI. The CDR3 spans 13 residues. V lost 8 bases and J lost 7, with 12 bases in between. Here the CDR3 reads CASGTGLNSPLHF. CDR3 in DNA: TGTGCCAGCGGAACAGGGCTAAATTCACCCCTCCACTTT.

The CDR3, as DNA: TGTGCCATCACGGCGGGGGATGGGGCAACTAATGAAAAACTGTTTTTT. Its translation: CAITAGDGATNEKLFF. The V and J genes are TRBV7-9 and TRBJ1-4; TRBD1 might be the D (5 bases). Trimming removed 10 bases at V and 0 bases at J, with 18 bases between. The CDR3 runs to 16 residues. CDR1 and CDR2 (germline): SEHNR, FQNEAQ (reference sequence). The full variable domain, completed using reference TRBV7-9 and TRBJ1-4, is DTGVSQNPRHKITKRGQNVTFRCDPISEHNRLYWYRQTLGQGPEFLTYFQNEAQLEKSRLLSDRFSAERPKGSFSTLEIQRTEQGDSAMYLCAITAGDGATNEKLFFGSGTQLSVL.

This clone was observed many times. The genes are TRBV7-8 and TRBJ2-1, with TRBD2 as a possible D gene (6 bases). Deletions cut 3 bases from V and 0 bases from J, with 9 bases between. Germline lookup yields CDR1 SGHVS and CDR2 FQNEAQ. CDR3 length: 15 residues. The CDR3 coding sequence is TGTGCCAGCAGCTTGGGGAGGCCCTCCTACAATGAGCAGTTCTTC. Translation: CASSLGRPSYNEQFF.

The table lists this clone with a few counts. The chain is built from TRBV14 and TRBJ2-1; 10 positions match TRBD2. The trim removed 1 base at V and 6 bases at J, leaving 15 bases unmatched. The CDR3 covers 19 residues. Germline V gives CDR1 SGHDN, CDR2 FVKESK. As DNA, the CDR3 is TGTGCCAGCAGCCAAGTCGTTTTCTGGAGCGGGAGGGCTTCCAATGAGCAGTTCTTC. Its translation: CASSQVVFWSGRASNEQFF. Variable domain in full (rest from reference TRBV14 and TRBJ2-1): EAGVTQFPSHSVIEKGQTVTLRCDPISGHDNLYWYRRVMGKEIKFLLHFVKESKQDESGMPNNRFLAERTGGTYSTLKVQPAELEDSGVYFCASSQVVFWSGRASNEQFFGPGTRLTVL.

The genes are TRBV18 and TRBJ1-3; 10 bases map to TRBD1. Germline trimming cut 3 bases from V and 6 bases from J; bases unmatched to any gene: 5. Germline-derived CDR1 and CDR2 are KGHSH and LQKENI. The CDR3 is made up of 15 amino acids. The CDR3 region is CASSPGQGGQNTIYF. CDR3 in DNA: TGTGCCAGCTCACCCGGACAGGGGGGACAAAACACCATATATTTT.

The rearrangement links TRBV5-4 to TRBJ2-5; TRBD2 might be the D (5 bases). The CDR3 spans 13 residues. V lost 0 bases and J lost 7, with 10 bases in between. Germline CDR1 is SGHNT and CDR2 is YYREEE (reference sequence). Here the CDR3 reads CASSLAAEGTQYF. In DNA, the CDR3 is TGTGCCAGCAGCTTGGCCGCCGAGGGGACCCAGTACTTC. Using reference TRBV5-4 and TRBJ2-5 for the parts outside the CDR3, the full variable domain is ETGVTQSPTHLIKTRGQQVTLRCSSQSGHNTVSWYQQALGQGPQFIFQYYREEENGRGNFPPRFSGLQFPNYSSELNVNALELDDSALYLCASSLAAEGTQYFGPGTRLLVL.

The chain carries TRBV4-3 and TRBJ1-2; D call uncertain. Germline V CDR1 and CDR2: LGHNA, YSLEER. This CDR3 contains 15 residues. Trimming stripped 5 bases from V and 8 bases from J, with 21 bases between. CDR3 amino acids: CASSKNASDLVGYTF. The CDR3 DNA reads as TGCGCCAGCAGCAAAAATGCAAGCGATCTTGTGGGCTACACCTTC.

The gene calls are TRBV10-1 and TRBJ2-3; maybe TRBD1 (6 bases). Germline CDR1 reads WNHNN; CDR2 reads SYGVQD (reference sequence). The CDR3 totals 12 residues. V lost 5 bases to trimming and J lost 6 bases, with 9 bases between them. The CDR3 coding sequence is TGCGCCAGCAGTCTTGGGGGCGATACGCAGTATTTT. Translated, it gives CASSLGGDTQYF.

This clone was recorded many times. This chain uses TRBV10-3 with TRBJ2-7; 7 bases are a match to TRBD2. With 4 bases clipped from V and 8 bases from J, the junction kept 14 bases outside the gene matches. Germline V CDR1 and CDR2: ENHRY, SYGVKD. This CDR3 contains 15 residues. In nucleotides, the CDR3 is TGTGCCATCAGTGCCAGAGGACTAGGCCCTACGCAGCAGTACTTC. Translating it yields CAISARGLGPTQQYF.

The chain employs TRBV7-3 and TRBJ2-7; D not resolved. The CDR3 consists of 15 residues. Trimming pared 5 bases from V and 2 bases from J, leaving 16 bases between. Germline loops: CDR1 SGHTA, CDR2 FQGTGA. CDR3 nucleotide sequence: TGTGCCAGCAGCCTCTCGGGTGCAATCCCCTACGAGCAGTACTTC. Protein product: CASSLSGAIPYEQYF.

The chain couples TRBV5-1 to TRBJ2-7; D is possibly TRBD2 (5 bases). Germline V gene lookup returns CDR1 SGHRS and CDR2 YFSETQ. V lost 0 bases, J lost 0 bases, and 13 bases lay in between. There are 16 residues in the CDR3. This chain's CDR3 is CASSLGTLLSSYEQYF. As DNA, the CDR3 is TGCGCCAGCAGCTTGGGGACTCTTCTGAGCTCCTACGAGCAGTACTTC.

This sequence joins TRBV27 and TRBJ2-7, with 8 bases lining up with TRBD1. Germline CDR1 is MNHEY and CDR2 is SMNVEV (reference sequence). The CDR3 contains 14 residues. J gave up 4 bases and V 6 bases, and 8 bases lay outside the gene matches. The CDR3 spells CASSPGTGFYEQYF. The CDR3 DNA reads TGTGCCAGCAGCCCAGGGACAGGATTTTACGAGCAGTACTTC.

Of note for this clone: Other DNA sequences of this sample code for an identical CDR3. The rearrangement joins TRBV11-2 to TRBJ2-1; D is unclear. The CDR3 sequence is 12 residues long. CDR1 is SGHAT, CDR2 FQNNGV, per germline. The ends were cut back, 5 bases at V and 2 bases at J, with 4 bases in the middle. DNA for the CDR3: TGTGCCAGCAGCCCCACCTACAATGAGCAGTTCTTC. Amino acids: CASSPTYNEQFF.